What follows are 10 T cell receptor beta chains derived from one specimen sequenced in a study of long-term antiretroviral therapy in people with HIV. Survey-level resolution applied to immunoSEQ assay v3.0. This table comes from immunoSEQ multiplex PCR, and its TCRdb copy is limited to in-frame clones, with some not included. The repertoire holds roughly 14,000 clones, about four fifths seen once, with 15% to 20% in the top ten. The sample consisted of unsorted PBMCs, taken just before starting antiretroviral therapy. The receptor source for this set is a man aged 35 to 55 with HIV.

Here the CDR3 DNA reads TGTGCCAGCAGTGAACAGGGGAAAACTGGAAACACCATATATTTT. It is translated as CASSEQGKTGNTIYF. This chain connects TRBV6-1 to TRBJ1-3; maybe TRBD1 (6 bases). The length of the CDR3 is 15 residues. V was cut by 2 bases and J by 2 bases, with 10 bases left in between. Germline V gene data show CDR1 as MNHNS and CDR2 as SASEGT.

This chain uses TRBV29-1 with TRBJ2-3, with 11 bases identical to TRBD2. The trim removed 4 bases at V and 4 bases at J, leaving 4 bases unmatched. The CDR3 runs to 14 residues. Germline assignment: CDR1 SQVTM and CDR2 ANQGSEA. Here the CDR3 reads CSVALAGGADTQYF. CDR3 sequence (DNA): TGCAGCGTTGCCCTAGCGGGGGGTGCAGATACGCAGTATTTT.

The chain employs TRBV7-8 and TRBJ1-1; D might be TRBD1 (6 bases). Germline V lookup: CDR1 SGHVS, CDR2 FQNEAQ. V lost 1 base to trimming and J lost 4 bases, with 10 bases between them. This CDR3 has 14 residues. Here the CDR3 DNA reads TGTGCCAGCAGCTTAGTGGACAGTCGCACTGAAGCTTTCTTT. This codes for CASSLVDSRTEAFF.

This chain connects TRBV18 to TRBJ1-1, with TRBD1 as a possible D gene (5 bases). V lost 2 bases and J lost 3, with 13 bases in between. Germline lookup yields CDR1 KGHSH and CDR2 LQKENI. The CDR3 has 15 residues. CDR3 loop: CASSPSAGQYTEAFF. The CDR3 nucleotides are TGTGCCAGCTCACCATCTGCAGGACAATACACTGAAGCTTTCTTT.

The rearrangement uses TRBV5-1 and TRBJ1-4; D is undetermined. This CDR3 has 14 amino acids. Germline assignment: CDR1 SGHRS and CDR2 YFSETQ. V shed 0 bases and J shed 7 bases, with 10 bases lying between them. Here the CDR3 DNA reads TGCGCCAGCAGCTTGGACCCGTCGCGTGAAAAACTGTTTTTT. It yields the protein CASSLDPSREKLFF.

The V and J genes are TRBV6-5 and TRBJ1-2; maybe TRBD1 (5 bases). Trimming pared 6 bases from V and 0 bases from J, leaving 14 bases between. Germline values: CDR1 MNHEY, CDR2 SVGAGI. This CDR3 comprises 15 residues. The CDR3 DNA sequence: TGTGCCAGCAGCCCGGGGGGAAGTGCTAACTATGGCTACACCTTC. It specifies CASSPGGSANYGYTF.

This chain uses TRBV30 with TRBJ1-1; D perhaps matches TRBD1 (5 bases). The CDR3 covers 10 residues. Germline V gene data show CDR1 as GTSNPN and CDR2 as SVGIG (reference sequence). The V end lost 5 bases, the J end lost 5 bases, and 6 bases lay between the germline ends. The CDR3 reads CAWGGTEAFF. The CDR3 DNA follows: TGTGCCTGGGGGGGGACTGAAGCTTTCTTT.

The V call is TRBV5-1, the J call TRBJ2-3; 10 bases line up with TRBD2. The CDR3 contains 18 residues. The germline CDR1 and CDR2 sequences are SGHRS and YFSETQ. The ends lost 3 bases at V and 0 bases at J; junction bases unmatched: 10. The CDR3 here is CASSSLTSGRSSTDTQYF. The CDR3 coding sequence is TGCGCCAGCAGCTCCTTGACTAGCGGGCGGTCGAGCACAGATACGCAGTATTTT.

CDR3 region: CASSFTGQMNTEAFF. DNA of the CDR3: TGTGCCAGCAGTTTTACGGGACAGATGAACACTGAAGCTTTCTTT. This chain joins TRBV27 and TRBJ1-1, with TRBD1 matching over 7 bases. This CDR3 is built from 15 residues. The V and J ends lost 3 bases and 0 bases, in that order; junction bases with no gene match: 4. From germline, CDR1 is MNHEY and CDR2 SMNVEV (reference sequence).

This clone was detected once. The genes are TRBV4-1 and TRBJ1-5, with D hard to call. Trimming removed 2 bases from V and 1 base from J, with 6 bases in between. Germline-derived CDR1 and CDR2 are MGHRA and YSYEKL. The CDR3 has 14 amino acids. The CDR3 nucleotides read TGCGCCAGCAGCCAATTTCCGAGCAATCAGCCCCAGCATTTT. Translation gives CASSQFPSNQPQHF.